The 27 T cell receptor beta chains reported below all come from one sample, sequenced in a study of T cells of healthy individuals. Via MiXCR, TCRdb re-called the 5' RACE reads, giving one row per CDR3 protein. The data contain approximately 100,000 distinct CDR3 sequences, roughly 18% of them seen just once; the ten biggest clones take up roughly 6.1%. These receptors all stem from a human donor in good health.

V gene TRBV20-1 combines with J gene TRBJ2-7; D is undetermined. Germline V gives CDR1 DFQATT, CDR2 SNEGSKA (reference sequence). Trimming removed 1 base from V and 2 bases from J, with 12 bases in between. CDR3 size: 14 residues. The CDR3: CSARGAGSPYEQYF. DNA of the CDR3: TGCAGTGCTAGAGGTGCAGGTTCCCCCTACGAGCAGTACTTC.

The CDR3 loop reads CASSLDVQGGYEQYF. CDR3 nucleotides: TGTGCCAGCAGTTTAGATGTTCAGGGGGGTTACGAGCAGTACTTC. V is TRBV28 and J is TRBJ2-7; tentative D call: TRBD1 (7 bases). Germline V CDR1 and CDR2: MDHEN, SYDVKM. The CDR3 consists of 15 residues. Deletions cut 2 bases from V and 4 bases from J, with 15 bases between.

The V gene is TRBV4-3, the J gene TRBJ2-1; 7 bases align to TRBD1. CDR3 length: 15 amino acids. In germline, CDR1 is LGHNA, CDR2 YSLEER. V shed 0 bases and J 6 bases; nucleotides not matched to a gene: 5. CDR3 in amino acids: CASSQDLQGTNEQFF. CDR3 nucleotide sequence: TGCGCCAGCAGCCAAGACCTACAGGGGACCAATGAGCAGTTCTTC.

The J gene is TRBJ2-7, the V gene TRBV2; D is uncertain. The CDR3 totals 11 residues. V dropped 4 bases and J dropped 11 bases, with 12 bases sitting between them. Germline V gene sequence: CDR1 SNHLY, CDR2 FYNNEI. The CDR3 sequence is CASSVKGLEYF. The CDR3 nucleotides read TGTGCCAGCAGTGTGAAGGGTTTAGAGTACTTC.

This clonotype was detected once. This chain joins TRBV28 and TRBJ2-2, with 7 bases fitting TRBD1. This CDR3 contains 14 residues. Trimming took 7 bases from V and 4 from J; bases not matched to a gene: 6. CDR1 is MDHEN and CDR2 is SYDVKM in the germline V gene. The CDR3 sequence is CASKGAGGTGELFF. The CDR3 DNA follows: TGTGCCAGCAAGGGGGCAGGGGGCACCGGGGAGCTGTTTTTT.

The chain couples TRBV2 to TRBJ2-3; D possibly matches TRBD1 or TRBD2 (7 bases each). CDR1 and CDR2 (germline): SNHLY, FYNNEI. V lost 2 bases to trimming and J lost 3 bases, with 9 bases between them. This CDR3 has 14 residues. The CDR3 nucleotides are TGTGCCAGCAGTGAACAGGGGGGGACAGATACGCAGTATTTT. This encodes CASSEQGGTDTQYF.

This clonotype turned up a few times. This chain links TRBV6-2 or TRBV6-3 with TRBJ2-1; D is ambiguous. Looked up from germline, CDR1 is MNHEY and CDR2 is SVGEGT. The germline V and J ends were trimmed by 4 bases and 5 bases, with 9 bases remaining between them. This CDR3 comprises 13 residues. For the CDR3, the DNA is TGTGCCAGCAGTTGGGGTTGGGACAATGAGCAGTTCTTC. Translating it yields CASSWGWDNEQFF.

This clonotype was seen only a few times. V usage is TRBV5-1 and J usage is TRBJ2-1; 9 bases align to TRBD2. J was trimmed by 15 bases and V by 1 base; bases with no gene match: 11. The CDR3 is made up of 14 amino acids. Germline V lookup: CDR1 SGHRS, CDR2 YFSETQ. The CDR3: CASSLNLAGPVPFF. Here the CDR3 DNA reads TGCGCCAGCAGCTTGAATCTAGCGGGGCCGGTCCCGTTCTTC.

There are a few counts of this clonotype. This chain connects TRBV28 to TRBJ2-2, with D perhaps given as TRBD1 or TRBD2 (5 bases each). From germline, CDR1 is MDHEN and CDR2 SYDVKM. This CDR3 is built from 16 residues. Trimming cost V 7 bases and J 5 bases, with 20 bases left between them. For the CDR3, the DNA is TGTGCCAGCACCCCCATGGGGGAGAAAGGAACCGGGGAGCTGTTTTTT. Its translation is CASTPMGEKGTGELFF.

The rearrangement links TRBV5-1 to TRBJ2-2; no clear D. Germline V lookup: CDR1 SGHRS, CDR2 YFSETQ. Between the trimmed V and J ends, which lost 2 bases and 0 bases, there was a span of 8 bases. This CDR3 contains 15 residues. CDR3 region: CASSFYSSNTGELFF. The CDR3 region has the DNA TGCGCCAGCAGCTTTTATTCATCGAACACCGGGGAGCTGTTTTTT.

Only a few counts were recorded for this clonotype. The chain carries TRBV20-1 and TRBJ2-5, with unresolved D. Germline CDR1 DFQATT, CDR2 SNEGSKA (reference sequence). The V end lost 0 bases, the J end lost 1 base, and 6 bases lay between the germline ends. This CDR3 spans 13 amino acids. CDR3 in amino acids: CSAREDGQETQYF. In nucleotides, the CDR3 is TGCAGTGCTAGAGAGGACGGCCAAGAGACCCAGTACTTC.

The chain has TRBV3-1 and TRBJ2-1; D is unclear. CDR1 is LGHDT, CDR2 YNNKEL, per germline (reference sequence). The CDR3 spans 18 residues. The V and J ends lost 0 bases and 0 bases respectively, with 15 bases between them. CDR3 sequence reads: CASSQDPDRRGSYNEQFF. In DNA form, the CDR3 reads TGTGCCAGCAGCCAAGACCCCGACCGTCGAGGCTCCTACAATGAGCAGTTCTTC.

The chain has TRBV28 and TRBJ2-2; TRBD1 matches 7 bases. The V gene's germline CDR1 is MDHEN and CDR2 SYDVKM. V dropped 6 bases and J dropped 3; count of bases not matched to a gene: 4. The CDR3 consists of 14 residues. The CDR3, as DNA: TGTGCCAGCAGCCACAGGGGCGACACCGGGGAGCTGTTTTTT. Translated, it gives CASSHRGDTGELFF.

J is TRBJ2-7 and V is TRBV20-1; 7 positions agree with TRBD2. The germline CDR1 and CDR2 sequences are DFQATT and SNEGSKA (reference sequence). The CDR3 contains 15 residues. With 0 bases clipped from V and 3 bases from J, the junction kept 8 bases outside the gene matches. The chain's CDR3 is CSARDRSSGHYEQYF. CDR3 DNA: TGCAGTGCTAGAGATCGCTCTAGCGGACACTACGAGCAGTACTTC.

This clonotype has ten or more counts. This chain uses TRBV28 with TRBJ1-3; D is ambiguous. The V gene lost 6 bases and the J gene lost 2 bases, with 11 bases spanning the gap. CDR1 is MDHEN, CDR2 SYDVKM, per germline. This CDR3 spans 14 amino acids. The CDR3 nucleotides are TGTGCCAGCAGCCCTCGGGCTCCTGGAAACACCATATATTTT. This gives the protein CASSPRAPGNTIYF.

This rearrangement joins TRBV6-2 or TRBV6-3 to TRBJ2-7; unclear D gene. Germline V gene lookup returns CDR1 MNHEY and CDR2 SVGEGT. Trimming removed 0 bases at V and 2 bases at J, with 5 bases between. CDR3 length: 13 residues. CDR3 DNA sequence: TGTGCCAGCAGTTACTCAGGCCCCTACGAGCAGTACTTC. It is translated as CASSYSGPYEQYF.

The rearrangement links TRBV3-1 to TRBJ1-2, with 9 bases aligning to TRBD1. Germline V CDR1 and CDR2: LGHDT, YNNKEL (reference sequence). The CDR3 is 16 amino acids. Germline trimming cut 5 bases from V and 5 bases from J; bases unmatched to any gene: 12. The CDR3 DNA sequence: TGTGCCAGCAGCTTCACAGGGGGCTCGGGGTCGTATGGCTACACCTTC. As protein: CASSFTGGSGSYGYTF.

The chain recombines TRBV7-9 with TRBJ2-7; 9 nucleotides match TRBD1. The CDR3 contains 14 residues. V was pared by 6 bases and J by 2 bases, with 5 bases of the junction left unmatched. CDR1 and CDR2 (germline): SEHNR, FQNEAQ (reference sequence). Written as DNA, the CDR3 is TGTGCCAGCAGAAAAGGGACAGGGCCCTACGAGCAGTACTTC. Its protein is CASRKGTGPYEQYF.

This clonotype appeared a few times. The gene calls are TRBV6-5 and TRBJ2-2, with 9 bases that match TRBD1. With 6 bases clipped from V and 5 bases from J, the junction kept 7 bases outside the gene matches. CDR3 size: 15 residues. The V gene's germline CDR1 is MNHEY and CDR2 SVGAGI. The CDR3 DNA sequence: TGTGCCAGCAGCCTATCGGGACAGGGAACCGGGGAGCTGTTTTTT. Protein product: CASSLSGQGTGELFF.

The table lists this clonotype with many counts. V is TRBV20-1 and J is TRBJ2-7; D unclear. The CDR3 totals 14 residues. Germline lookup yields CDR1 DFQATT and CDR2 SNEGSKA (reference sequence). Trimming took off 6 bases at V and 5 bases at J, with 20 bases between the two ends. CDR3 region: CSATRSFVSDEQYF. CDR3 bases: TGCAGTGCGACAAGATCTTTCGTCTCAGACGAGCAGTACTTC.

This clonotype showed up many times. The V call is TRBV7-9, the J call TRBJ2-3, with 8 nucleotides matching TRBD2. The CDR3 extends over 14 amino acids. J gave up 5 bases and V 2 bases, and 3 bases lay outside the gene matches. Germline loops: CDR1 SEHNR, CDR2 FQNEAQ (reference sequence). CDR3 sequence (DNA): TGTGCCAGCAGCTTATATAGCGGGGAAGATACGCAGTATTTT. Its protein is CASSLYSGEDTQYF.

The sample holds a few counts of this clonotype. The rearrangement links TRBV5-1 to TRBJ1-6; 9 bases fit TRBD1. There are 16 residues in the CDR3. Germline CDR1 SGHRS, CDR2 YFSETQ. Unmatched junction bases numbered 15, after V lost 5 bases and J lost 12 bases. CDR3 coding DNA: TGCGCCAGCAGTTATGAGAGGACAGGGGAAGGGTTACCCCTCCACTTT. Its translation is CASSYERTGEGLPLHF. Complete variable domain (other parts from reference TRBV5-1 and TRBJ1-6): KAGVTQTPRYLIKTRGQQVTLSCSPISGHRSVSWYQQTPGQGLQFLFEYFSETQRNKGNFPGRFSGRQFSNSRSEMNVSTLELGDSALYLCASSYERTGEGLPLHFGNGTRLTVT.

V usage is TRBV6-6 and J usage is TRBJ1-4; D not resolved. CDR1 is MNHNY and CDR2 is SVGAGI in the germline V gene (reference sequence). Trimming stripped 5 bases from V and 6 bases from J, with 13 bases between. The CDR3 consists of 14 residues. The CDR3 here is CASSNPHGDEKLFF. The CDR3 bases are TGTGCCAGCAGTAACCCACACGGGGATGAAAAACTGTTTTTT.

By sample fraction, this clonotype is medium-sized. The chain combines TRBV2 with TRBJ2-3, with 7 bases that match TRBD1. This CDR3 has 16 amino acids. J was trimmed by 3 bases and V by 3 bases; bases with no gene match: 9. CDR1 and CDR2 from the germline V gene are SNHLY and FYNNEI. The chain's CDR3 is CASSDPRQGLTDTQYF. CDR3 nucleotides: TGTGCCAGCAGTGACCCCCGACAGGGATTGACAGATACGCAGTATTTT.

In this sample, this clonotype turned up a few times. This chain connects TRBV29-1 to TRBJ1-4; 8 bases are shared with TRBD1. Germline V gene data show CDR1 as SQVTM and CDR2 as ANQGSEA. The CDR3 runs 13 residues. V lost 6 bases to trimming and J lost 8 bases; unmatched junction nucleotides: 8. CDR3 coding DNA: TGCAGCGTCCAGGGGGCCGAGCTGGAAAAACTGTTTTTT. As protein: CSVQGAELEKLFF.

This clonotype showed up just a few times. This chain connects TRBV15 to TRBJ2-1; TRBD2 is a possible D gene (5 bases). The V end lost 1 base, the J end lost 7 bases, and 11 bases lay between the germline ends. The CDR3 is 14 amino acids. Germline CDR1 and CDR2: LNHNV and YYDKDF (reference sequence). The CDR3 DNA follows: TGTGCCACCAGCAGAGTTCGGGAATCGAATGAGCAGTTCTTC. Protein sequence: CATSRVRESNEQFF.

V and J are TRBV6-2 or TRBV6-3 and TRBJ1-1; D is unresolved. V was clipped by 2 bases and J by 4 bases, with 8 bases between them. The CDR3 is made up of 13 amino acids. Germline values: CDR1 MNHEY, CDR2 SVGEGT. CDR3 DNA sequence: TGTGCCAGCAGTTACATAGGTCCCACTGAAGCTTTCTTT. Protein sequence: CASSYIGPTEAFF.